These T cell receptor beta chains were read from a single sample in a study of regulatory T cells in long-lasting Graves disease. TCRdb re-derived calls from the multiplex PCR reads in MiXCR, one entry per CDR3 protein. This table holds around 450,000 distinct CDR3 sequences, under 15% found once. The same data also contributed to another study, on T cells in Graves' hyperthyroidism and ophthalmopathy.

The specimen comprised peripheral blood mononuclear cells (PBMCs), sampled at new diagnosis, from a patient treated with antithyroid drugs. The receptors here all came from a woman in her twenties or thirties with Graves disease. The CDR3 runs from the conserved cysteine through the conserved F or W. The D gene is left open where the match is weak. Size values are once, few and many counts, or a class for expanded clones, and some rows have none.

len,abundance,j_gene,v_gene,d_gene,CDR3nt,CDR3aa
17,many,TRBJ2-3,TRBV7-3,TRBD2,TGTGCCAGCAGCTTAAGGCCTAGCGGGAGGATAACAGATACGCAGTATTTT,CASSLRPSGRITDTQYF
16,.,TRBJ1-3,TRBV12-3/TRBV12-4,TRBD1,TGTGCCAGCACCCCCGAGGACAGGGTCCCTGGAAACACCATATATTTT,CASTPEDRVPGNTIYF
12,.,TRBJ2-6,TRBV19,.,TGTGCCAGTAGTCCCCCTGGCAACGTCCTGACTTTC,CASSPPGNVLTF
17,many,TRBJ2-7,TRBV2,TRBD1,TGTGCCAGCAGTGGAGGGGGGACAGGGGGGCTCGCCTACGAGCAGTACTTC,CASSGGGTGGLAYEQYF
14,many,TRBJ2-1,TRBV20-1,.,TGCAGTGCTCCGCGGGAAAAATCCTACAATGAGCAGTTCTTC,CSAPREKSYNEQFF
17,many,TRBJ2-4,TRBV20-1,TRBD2,TGCAGTGCTCCGGGACTAGCGGAAGTACTAGCCAAAAACATTCAGTACTTC,CSAPGLAEVLAKNIQYF
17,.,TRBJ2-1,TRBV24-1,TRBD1,TGTGCCGTCTGGGACAGGGGTTGGAAGAGCTCCTACAATGAGCAGTTCTTC,CAVWDRGWKSSYNEQFF
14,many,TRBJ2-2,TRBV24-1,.,TGTGCCACCCGGGGACTGCCGAACTCCGGGGAGCTGTTTTTT,CATRGLPNSGELFF
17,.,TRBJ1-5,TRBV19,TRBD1,TGTGCCAGTAGTATAGCTCCCCGACAGGGGGGCAATCAGCCCCAGCATTTT,CASSIAPRQGGNQPQHF
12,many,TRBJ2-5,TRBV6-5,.,TGTGCCAGCAGTTACAAGGCGGAGACCCAGTACTTC,CASSYKAETQYF
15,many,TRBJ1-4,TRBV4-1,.,TGCGCCAGCAGCCAAGGCGTCAGTCGAGATGAAAAACTGTTTTTT,CASSQGVSRDEKLFF
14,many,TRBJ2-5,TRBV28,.,TGTGCCAGCGCTCGGGCGGCGCCCAGGGAGACCCAGTACTTC,CASARAAPRETQYF
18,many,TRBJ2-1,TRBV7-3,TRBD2,TGTGCCAGCAGCCCCGCGGGGGGCGTGGTCGGCCGGGCGGGGATGCAGTTCTTC,CASSPAGGVVGRAGMQFF
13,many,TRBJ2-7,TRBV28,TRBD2,TGTGCCAGCAGTTTTACTAGCGGCTACGAGCAGTACTTC,CASSFTSGYEQYF
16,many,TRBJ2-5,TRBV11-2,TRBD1,TGTGCCAGCAGCTCTTCGCTTCAGGGGGCGGGGGAGACCCAGTACTTC,CASSSSLQGAGETQYF
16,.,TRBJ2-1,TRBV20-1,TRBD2,TGCAGTGCTGCCCAGGGGACTAGCGGCTCCTACAATGAGCAGTTCTTC,CSAAQGTSGSYNEQFF
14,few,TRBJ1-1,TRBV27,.,TGTGCCAGCAGTTTTGGACGGAAGAACACTAAAGCTTTCTTT,CASSFGRKNTKAFF
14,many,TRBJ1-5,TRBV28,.,TGTGCCAGTTCCGGGACCCCGAACGGAGGGCCCCAGCATTTT,CASSGTPNGGPQHF
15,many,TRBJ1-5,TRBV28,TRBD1,TGTGCCAGCAGTTTGGACCCGACAGGGAATCAGCCCCAGCATTTT,CASSLDPTGNQPQHF
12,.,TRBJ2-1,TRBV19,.,TGTGCCAGTAGTAACCCGAGTTACGAGCAGTTCTTC,CASSNPSYEQFF
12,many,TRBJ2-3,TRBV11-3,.,TGTGCCAGCAGTTCCCGCACAGATACGCAGTATTTT,CASSSRTDTQYF
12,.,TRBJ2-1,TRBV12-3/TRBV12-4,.,TGTGCCAGCAGTTGGGGCCGGGATGAGCAGTTCTTC,CASSWGRDEQFF
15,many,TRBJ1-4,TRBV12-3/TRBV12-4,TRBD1,TGTGCCAGCAGTTTTGGCGGGACAGGGGAGGAAAAACTGTTTTTT,CASSFGGTGEEKLFF
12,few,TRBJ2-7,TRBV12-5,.,TGTGCTAGTGGTTTGGCTGCCTACGAGCAGTACTTC,CASGLAAYEQYF
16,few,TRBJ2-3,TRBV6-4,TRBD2,TGTGCCAGCAGTGACCAGGGACTAGCGGGCTCAGATACGCAGTATTTT,CASSDQGLAGSDTQYF
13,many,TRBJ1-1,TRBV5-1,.,TGTGCCAGCAGCCAAGATTCGAACACTGAAGCTTTCTTT,CASSQDSNTEAFF